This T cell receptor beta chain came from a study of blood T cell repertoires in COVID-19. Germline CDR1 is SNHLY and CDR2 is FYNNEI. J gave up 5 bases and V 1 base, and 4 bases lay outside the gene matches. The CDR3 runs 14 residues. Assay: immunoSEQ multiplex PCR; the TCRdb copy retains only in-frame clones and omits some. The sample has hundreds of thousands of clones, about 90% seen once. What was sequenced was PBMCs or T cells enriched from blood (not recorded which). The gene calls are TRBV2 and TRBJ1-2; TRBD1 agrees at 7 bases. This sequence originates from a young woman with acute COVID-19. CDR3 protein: CASSEGQGLYGYTF. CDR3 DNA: TGTGCCAGCAGTGAAGGACAGGGCTTATATGGCTACACCTTC.